Listed below are T cell receptor beta chains from one sample, sequenced in a study of glioma-infiltrating T cells after dendritic cell vaccination. The data were produced by immunoSEQ multiplex PCR, yet TCRdb's version contains in-frame clones alone and is incomplete. The sample includes tens of thousands of clones, less than 85% seen only once; the top ten take over 6.5%. The specimen was blood, collected after dendritic cell vaccination. The origin of the receptors is a human donor with glioblastoma. Each CDR3 is given without its conserved first and last residue. Each record gives: clone size, V gene, CDR3 protein. The size of a clone is reported for some rows only, either as once, few or many, or as a class for expanded clones.

abundance: NA; v_gene: TRBV18; CDR3aa: ASSPKEGQGLGYT
abundance: NA; v_gene: TRBV27; CDR3aa: ASSSKQGSSGANVLT
abundance: NA; v_gene: TRBV4-1; CDR3aa: ASSRGTGVSPLH
abundance: NA; v_gene: TRBV9; CDR3aa: ASSDVVSAETQY
abundance: once; v_gene: TRBV5-1; CDR3aa: ASSSNLIAGGPGDTQY
abundance: NA; v_gene: TRBV9; CDR3aa: ASSVGRGDFYSPLH
abundance: NA; v_gene: TRBV6-5; CDR3aa: ASSYSVRGDEQY
abundance: NA; v_gene: TRBV6-4; CDR3aa: ASSDLGPPNNEQF
abundance: NA; v_gene: TRBV6-5; CDR3aa: ASSYADRGANYGYT
abundance: NA; v_gene: TRBV6-5; CDR3aa: ASSYSAANYGYT
abundance: NA; v_gene: TRBV14; CDR3aa: ASSQVGTGDEETQY
abundance: NA; v_gene: TRBV6-4; CDR3aa: ASSDSPAGGLDTQY
abundance: few; v_gene: TRBV11-2; CDR3aa: ASSLELDTDTQY
abundance: NA; v_gene: TRBV5-4; CDR3aa: ASSLGSVETQY
abundance: NA; v_gene: TRBV5-1; CDR3aa: ASSLYRGGDGYT
abundance: NA; v_gene: TRBV7-3; CDR3aa: ASSQANTDTQY
abundance: NA; v_gene: TRBV4-1; CDR3aa: ASSQVANEKLF
abundance: NA; v_gene: TRBV6-1; CDR3aa: ASRRGSSYEQY
abundance: NA; v_gene: TRBV6-1; CDR3aa: ASQGQNYGYT
abundance: once; v_gene: TRBV7-8; CDR3aa: ASSPLAGFFDEQF
abundance: NA; v_gene: TRBV28; CDR3aa: ASSPIDGSYEQY
abundance: NA; v_gene: TRBV7-2; CDR3aa: ASSDQVGGGPLKY
abundance: NA; v_gene: TRBV9; CDR3aa: ASSEALGLAGGQGTQY
abundance: once; v_gene: TRBV2; CDR3aa: ASRGDLGLAGGSGTQY
abundance: NA; v_gene: TRBV5-4; CDR3aa: ASSLRQGAYEQY
abundance: NA; v_gene: TRBV5-1; CDR3aa: ASSEGLAGADFGEQY
abundance: NA; v_gene: TRBV2; CDR3aa: ASSRGQTYTGELF
abundance: NA; v_gene: TRBV11-2; CDR3aa: ASASVIYNEQF